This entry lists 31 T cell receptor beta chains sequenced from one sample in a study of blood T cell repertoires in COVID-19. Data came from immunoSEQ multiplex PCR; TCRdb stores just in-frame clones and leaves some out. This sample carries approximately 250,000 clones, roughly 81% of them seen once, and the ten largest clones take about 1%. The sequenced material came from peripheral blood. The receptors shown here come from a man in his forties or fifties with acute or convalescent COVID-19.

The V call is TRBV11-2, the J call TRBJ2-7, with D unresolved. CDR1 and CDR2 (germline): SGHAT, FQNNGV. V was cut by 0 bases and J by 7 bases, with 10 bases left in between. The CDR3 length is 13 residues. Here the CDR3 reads CASSLEVVREQYF. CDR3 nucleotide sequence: TGTGCCAGCAGCTTAGAGGTGGTTCGGGAGCAGTACTTC.

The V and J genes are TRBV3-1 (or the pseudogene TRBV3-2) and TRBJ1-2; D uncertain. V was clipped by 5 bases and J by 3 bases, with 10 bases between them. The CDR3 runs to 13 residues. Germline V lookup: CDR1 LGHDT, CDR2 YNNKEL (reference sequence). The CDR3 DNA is TGTGCCAGCAGCGATGGGCCAGACTATGGCTACACCTTC. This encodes CASSDGPDYGYTF.

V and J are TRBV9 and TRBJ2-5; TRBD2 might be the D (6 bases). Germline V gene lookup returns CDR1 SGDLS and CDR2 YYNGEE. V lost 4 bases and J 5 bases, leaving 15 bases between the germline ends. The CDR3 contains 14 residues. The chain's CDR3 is CASSPGRGWETQYF. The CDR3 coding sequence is TGTGCCAGCAGCCCAGGGCGGGGCTGGGAGACCCAGTACTTC.

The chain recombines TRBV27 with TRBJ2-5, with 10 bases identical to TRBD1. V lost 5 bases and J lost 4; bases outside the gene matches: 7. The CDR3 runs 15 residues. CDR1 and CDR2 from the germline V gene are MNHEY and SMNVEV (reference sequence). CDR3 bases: TGTGCCAGCAGTCCCCGACAGGGGGCGGGAGAGACCCAGTACTTC. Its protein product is CASSPRQGAGETQYF.

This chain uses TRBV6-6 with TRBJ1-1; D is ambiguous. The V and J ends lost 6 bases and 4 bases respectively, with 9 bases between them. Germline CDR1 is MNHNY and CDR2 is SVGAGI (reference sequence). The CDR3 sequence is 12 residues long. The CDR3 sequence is CASSPSATEAFF. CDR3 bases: TGTGCCAGCAGCCCCAGTGCCACTGAAGCTTTCTTT.

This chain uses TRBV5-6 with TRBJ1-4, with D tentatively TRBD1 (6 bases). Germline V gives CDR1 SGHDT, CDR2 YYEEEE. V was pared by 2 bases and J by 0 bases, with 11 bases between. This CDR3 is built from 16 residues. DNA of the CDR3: TGTGCCAGCAGCTTCACAGGGATTGCAACTAATGAAAAACTGTTTTTT. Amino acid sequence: CASSFTGIATNEKLFF.

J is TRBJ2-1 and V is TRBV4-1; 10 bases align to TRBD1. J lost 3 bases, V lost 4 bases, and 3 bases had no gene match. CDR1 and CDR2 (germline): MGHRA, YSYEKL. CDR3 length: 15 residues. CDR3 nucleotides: TGCGCCAGCAGCCCGGACAGGGGGATCTACAATGAGCAGTTCTTC. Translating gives CASSPDRGIYNEQFF.

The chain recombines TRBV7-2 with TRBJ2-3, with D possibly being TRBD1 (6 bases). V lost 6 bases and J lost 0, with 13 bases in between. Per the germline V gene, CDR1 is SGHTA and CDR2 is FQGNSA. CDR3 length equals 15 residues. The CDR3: CASSTGLTSTDTQYF. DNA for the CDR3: TGTGCCAGCAGTACAGGGTTGACTAGCACAGATACGCAGTATTTT.

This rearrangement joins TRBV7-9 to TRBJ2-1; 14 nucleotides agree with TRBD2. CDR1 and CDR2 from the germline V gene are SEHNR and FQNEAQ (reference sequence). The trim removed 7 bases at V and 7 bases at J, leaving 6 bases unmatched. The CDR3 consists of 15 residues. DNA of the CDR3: TGTGCCAGCATTAAGGGGACTAGCGGGGGAAATGAGCAGTTCTTC. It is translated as CASIKGTSGGNEQFF.

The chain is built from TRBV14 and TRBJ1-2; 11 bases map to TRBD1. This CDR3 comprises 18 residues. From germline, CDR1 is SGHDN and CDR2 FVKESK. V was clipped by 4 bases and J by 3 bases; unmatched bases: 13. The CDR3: CASSRGYGQGAFYYGYTF. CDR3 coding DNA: TGTGCCAGCAGCCGTGGGTATGGACAGGGGGCTTTCTACTATGGCTACACCTTC.

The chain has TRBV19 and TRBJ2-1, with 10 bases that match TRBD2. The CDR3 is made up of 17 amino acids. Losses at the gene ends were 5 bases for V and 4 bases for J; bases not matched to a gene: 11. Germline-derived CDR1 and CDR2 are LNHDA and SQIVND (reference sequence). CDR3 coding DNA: TGTGCCAGTAGTGGGGGGGGACTAGCGTACGAATACAATGAGCAGTTCTTC. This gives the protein CASSGGGLAYEYNEQFF.

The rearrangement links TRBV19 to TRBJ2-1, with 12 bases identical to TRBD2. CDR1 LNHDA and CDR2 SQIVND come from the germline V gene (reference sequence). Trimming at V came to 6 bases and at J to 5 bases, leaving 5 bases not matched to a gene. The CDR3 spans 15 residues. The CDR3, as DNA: TGTGCCAGTAGCTCTAGCGGGGGGGCACACAATGAGCAGTTCTTC. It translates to CASSSSGGAHNEQFF.

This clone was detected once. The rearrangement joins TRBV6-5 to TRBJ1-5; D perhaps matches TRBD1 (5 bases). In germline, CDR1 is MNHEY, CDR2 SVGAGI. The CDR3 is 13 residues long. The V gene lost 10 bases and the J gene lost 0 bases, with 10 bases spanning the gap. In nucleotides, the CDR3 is TGTGCCACCAGGGCTTATAGCAATCAGCCCCAGCATTTT. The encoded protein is CATRAYSNQPQHF.

The DNA for the CDR3 is TGTGCCATCAGACAGGGGGCGGAACTGTTTTTT. The encoded protein is CAIRQGAELFF. This rearrangement joins TRBV10-3 to TRBJ1-4; 9 bases align to TRBD1. The V gene's germline CDR1 is ENHRY and CDR2 SYGVKD. This CDR3 region has 11 residues. V trimming: 6 bases; J trimming: 12 bases; junction bases outside the gene matches: 2.

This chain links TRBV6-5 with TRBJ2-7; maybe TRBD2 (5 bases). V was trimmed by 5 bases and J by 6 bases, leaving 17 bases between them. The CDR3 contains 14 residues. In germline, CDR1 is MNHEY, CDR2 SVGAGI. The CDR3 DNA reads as TGTGCCAGCAGTCGGGATACAGAGTCGGGCGAGCAGTACTTC. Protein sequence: CASSRDTESGEQYF.

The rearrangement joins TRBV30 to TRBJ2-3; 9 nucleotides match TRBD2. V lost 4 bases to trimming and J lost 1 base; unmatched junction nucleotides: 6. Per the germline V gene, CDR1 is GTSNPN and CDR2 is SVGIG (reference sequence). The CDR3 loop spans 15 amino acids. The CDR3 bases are TGTGCCTGGAACCCAGGCGGGGGGGGCACAGATACGCAGTATTTT. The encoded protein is CAWNPGGGGTDTQYF. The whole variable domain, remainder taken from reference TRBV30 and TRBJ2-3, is SQTIHQWPATLVQPVGSPLSLECTVEGTSNPNLYWYRQAAGRGLQLLFYSVGIGQISSEVPQNLSASRPQDRQFILSSKKLLLSDSGFYLCAWNPGGGGTDTQYFGPGTRLTVL.

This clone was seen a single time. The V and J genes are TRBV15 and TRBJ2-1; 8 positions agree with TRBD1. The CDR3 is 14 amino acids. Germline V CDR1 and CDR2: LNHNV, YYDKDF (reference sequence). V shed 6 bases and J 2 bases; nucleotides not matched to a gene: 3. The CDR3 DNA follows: TGTGCCACCAGAAGGGACAGGACCTACAATGAGCAGTTCTTC. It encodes CATRRDRTYNEQFF.

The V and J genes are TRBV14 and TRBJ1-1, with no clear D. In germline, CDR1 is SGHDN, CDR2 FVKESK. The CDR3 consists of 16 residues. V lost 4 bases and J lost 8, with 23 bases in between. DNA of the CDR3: TGTGCCAGCAGCCCCCGGGAGGATGGATTCTTTGCCGAAGCTTTCTTT. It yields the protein CASSPREDGFFAEAFF.

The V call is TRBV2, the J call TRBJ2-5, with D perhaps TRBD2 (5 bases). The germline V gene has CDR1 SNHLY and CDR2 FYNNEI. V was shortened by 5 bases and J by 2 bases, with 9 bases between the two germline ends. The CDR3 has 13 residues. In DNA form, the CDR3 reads TGTGCCAGCAGTCCTAGCCTTCAAGAGACCCAGTACTTC. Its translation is CASSPSLQETQYF.

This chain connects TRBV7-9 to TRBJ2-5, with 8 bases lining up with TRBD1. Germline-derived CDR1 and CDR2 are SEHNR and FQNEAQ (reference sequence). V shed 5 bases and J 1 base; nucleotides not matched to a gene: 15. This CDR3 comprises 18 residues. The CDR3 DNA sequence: TGTGCCAGCAGCCCCTTCCTGTGGGACAGGAGCTTCCAAGAGACCCAGTACTTC. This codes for CASSPFLWDRSFQETQYF.

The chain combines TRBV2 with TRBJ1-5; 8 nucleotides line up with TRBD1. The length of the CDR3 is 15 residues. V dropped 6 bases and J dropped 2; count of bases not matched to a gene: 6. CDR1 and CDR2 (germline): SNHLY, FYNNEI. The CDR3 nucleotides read TGTGCCAGCAGCGCGACAGGGGTGGGCAATCAGCCCCAGCATTTT. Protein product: CASSATGVGNQPQHF.

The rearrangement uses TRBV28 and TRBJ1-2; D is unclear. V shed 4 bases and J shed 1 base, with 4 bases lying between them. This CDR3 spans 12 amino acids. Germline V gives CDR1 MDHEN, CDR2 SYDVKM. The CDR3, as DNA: TGTGCCAGCAGTTGGAGTAACTATGGCTACACCTTC. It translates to CASSWSNYGYTF.

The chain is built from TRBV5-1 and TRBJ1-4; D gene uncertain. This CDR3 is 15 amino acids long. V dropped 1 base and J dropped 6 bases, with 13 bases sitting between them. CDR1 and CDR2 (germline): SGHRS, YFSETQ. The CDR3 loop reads CASSLLPGSDEKLFF. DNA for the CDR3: TGCGCCAGCAGCTTGCTACCCGGGTCGGATGAAAAACTGTTTTTT. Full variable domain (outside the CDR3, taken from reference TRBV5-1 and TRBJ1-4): KAGVTQTPRYLIKTRGQQVTLSCSPISGHRSVSWYQQTPGQGLQFLFEYFSETQRNKGNFPGRFSGRQFSNSRSEMNVSTLELGDSALYLCASSLLPGSDEKLFFGSGTQLSVL.

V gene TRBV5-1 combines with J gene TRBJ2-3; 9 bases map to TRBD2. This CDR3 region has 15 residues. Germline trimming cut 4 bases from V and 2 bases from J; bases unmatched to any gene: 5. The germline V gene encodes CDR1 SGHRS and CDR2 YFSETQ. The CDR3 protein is CASSLTSGLTDTQYF. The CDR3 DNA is TGCGCCAGCAGCCTGACTAGCGGCCTCACAGATACGCAGTATTTT.

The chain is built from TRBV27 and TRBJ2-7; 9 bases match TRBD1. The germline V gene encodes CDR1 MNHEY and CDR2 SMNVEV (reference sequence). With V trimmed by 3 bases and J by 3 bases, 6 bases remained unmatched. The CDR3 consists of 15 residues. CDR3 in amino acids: CASSLMGQGIYEQYF. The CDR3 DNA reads TGTGCCAGCAGTTTGATGGGACAGGGCATCTACGAGCAGTACTTC.

This CDR3 is CAISSRASGGSETQYF. The CDR3 nucleotides are TGTGCCATCAGTTCGAGGGCTAGCGGGGGGAGTGAGACCCAGTACTTC. The rearrangement uses TRBV10-3 and TRBJ2-5; 11 nucleotides line up with TRBD2. Germline CDR1 ENHRY, CDR2 SYGVKD. The CDR3 length is 16 residues. After removal of 5 bases from V and 5 bases from J, the junction contained 10 bases not matched to a gene.

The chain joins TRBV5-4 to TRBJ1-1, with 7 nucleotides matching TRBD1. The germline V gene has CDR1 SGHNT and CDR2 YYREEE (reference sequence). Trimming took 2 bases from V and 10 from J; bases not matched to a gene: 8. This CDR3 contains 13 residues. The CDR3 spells CASSFGQAQSAFF. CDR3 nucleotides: TGTGCCAGCAGCTTTGGACAGGCTCAATCAGCTTTCTTT.

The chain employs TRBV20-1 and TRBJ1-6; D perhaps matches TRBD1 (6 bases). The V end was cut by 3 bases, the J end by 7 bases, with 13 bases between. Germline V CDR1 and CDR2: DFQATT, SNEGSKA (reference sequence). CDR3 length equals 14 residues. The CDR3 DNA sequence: TGCAGTGCTAGTCAGGGGTTTGACAATTCACCCCTCCACTTT. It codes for CSASQGFDNSPLHF.

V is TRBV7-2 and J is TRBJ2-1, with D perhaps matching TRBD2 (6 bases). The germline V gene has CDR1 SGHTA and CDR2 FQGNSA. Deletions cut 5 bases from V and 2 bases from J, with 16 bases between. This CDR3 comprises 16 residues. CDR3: CASSPTGDSTYNEQFF. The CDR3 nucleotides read TGTGCCAGCAGCCCGACCGGGGACTCCACCTACAATGAGCAGTTCTTC.

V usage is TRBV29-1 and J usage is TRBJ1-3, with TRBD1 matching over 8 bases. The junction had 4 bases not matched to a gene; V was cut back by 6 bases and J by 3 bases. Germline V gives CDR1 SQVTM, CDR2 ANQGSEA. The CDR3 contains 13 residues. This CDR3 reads CSVGTGRGNTIYF. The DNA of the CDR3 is TGCAGCGTCGGGACAGGACGTGGAAACACCATATATTTT. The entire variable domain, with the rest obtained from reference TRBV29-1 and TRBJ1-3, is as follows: SAVISQKPSRDICQRGTSLTIQCQVDSQVTMMFWYRQQPGQSLTLIATANQGSEATYESGFVIDKFPISRPNLTFSTLTVSNMSPEDSSIYLCSVGTGRGNTIYFGEGSWLTVV.

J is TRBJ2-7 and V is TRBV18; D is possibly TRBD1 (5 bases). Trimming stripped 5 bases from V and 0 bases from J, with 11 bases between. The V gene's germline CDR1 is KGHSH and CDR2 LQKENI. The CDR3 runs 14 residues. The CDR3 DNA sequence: TGTGCCAGCTCAGCCGAAGGGGCCTCCTACGAGCAGTACTTC. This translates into CASSAEGASYEQYF.